The source of this T cell receptor beta chain is a study of blood T cell repertoires in COVID-19. Study at large: Acute and convalescent COVID-19 samples came from the United States, Italy and Spain.

Clones were read by immunoSEQ multiplex PCR, and TCRdb kept only the in-frame ones, dropping some. The table has 200,000 to 250,000 clones, approximately 75% seen once. J was trimmed by 0 bases and V by 3 bases; bases with no gene match: 6. The V gene's germline CDR1 is LGHDT and CDR2 YNNKEL (reference sequence). The CDR3 length is 18 residues. The sample consisted of PBMCs or T cells enriched from blood (not recorded which). The clonotype comes from a middle-aged man who had recovered from COVID-19. The rearrangement joins TRBV3-1 (or the pseudogene TRBV3-2) to TRBJ2-1; 12 bases line up with TRBD2. CDR3 residues: CASSQYSSGRASYNEQFF. The CDR3 coding sequence is TGTGCCAGCAGCCAGTACTCTAGCGGGAGGGCCTCCTACAATGAGCAGTTCTTC.